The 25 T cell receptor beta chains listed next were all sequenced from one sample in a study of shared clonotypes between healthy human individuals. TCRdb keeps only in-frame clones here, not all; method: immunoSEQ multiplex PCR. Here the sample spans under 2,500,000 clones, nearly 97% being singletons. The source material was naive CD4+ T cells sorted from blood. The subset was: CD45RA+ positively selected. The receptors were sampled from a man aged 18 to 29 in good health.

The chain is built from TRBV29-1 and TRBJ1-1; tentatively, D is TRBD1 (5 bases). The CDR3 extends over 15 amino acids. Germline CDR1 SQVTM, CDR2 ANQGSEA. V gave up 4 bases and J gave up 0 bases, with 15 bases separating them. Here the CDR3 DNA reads TGCAGCGTTGTCCCCGGGACCCCATTGAACACTGAAGCTTTCTTT. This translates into CSVVPGTPLNTEAFF. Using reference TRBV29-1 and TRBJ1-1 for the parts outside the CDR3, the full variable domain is SAVISQKPSRDICQRGTSLTIQCQVDSQVTMMFWYRQQPGQSLTLIATANQGSEATYESGFVIDKFPISRPNLTFSTLTVSNMSPEDSSIYLCSVVPGTPLNTEAFFGQGTRLTVV.

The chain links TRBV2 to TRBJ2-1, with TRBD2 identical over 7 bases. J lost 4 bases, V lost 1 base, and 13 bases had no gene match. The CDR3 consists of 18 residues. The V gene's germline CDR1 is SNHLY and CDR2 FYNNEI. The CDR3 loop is CASSEDGLVSIGYNEQFF. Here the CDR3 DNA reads TGTGCCAGCAGTGAAGACGGACTAGTTTCTATAGGGTACAATGAGCAGTTCTTC.

The CDR3 DNA sequence: TGCAGTGCTCGGTGGAGTCTCGAAGCTTTCTTT. This sequence encodes CSARWSLEAFF. This sequence joins TRBV20-1 and TRBJ1-1; no firm D call. CDR1 and CDR2 (germline): DFQATT, SNEGSKA (reference sequence). CDR3 size: 11 residues. V was shortened by 5 bases and J by 8 bases, with 12 bases between the two germline ends.

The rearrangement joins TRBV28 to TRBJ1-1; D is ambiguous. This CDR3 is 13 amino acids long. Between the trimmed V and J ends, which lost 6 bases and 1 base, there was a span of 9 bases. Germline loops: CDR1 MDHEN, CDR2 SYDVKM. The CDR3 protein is CASSLPTNTEAFF. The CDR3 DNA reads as TGTGCCAGCAGCCTACCTACGAACACTGAAGCTTTCTTT.

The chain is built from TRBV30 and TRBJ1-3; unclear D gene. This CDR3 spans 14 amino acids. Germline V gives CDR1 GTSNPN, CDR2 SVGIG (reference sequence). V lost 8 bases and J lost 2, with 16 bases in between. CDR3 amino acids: CARSARGTGNTIYF. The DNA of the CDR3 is TGTGCCAGGTCAGCCCGGGGAACTGGAAACACCATATATTTT.

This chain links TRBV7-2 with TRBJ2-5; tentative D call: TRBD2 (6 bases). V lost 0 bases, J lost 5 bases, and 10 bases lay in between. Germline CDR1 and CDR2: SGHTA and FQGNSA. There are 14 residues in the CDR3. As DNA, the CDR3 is TGTGCCAGCAGCTTAGCTTGGGAGGTGGAGACCCAGTACTTC. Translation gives CASSLAWEVETQYF.

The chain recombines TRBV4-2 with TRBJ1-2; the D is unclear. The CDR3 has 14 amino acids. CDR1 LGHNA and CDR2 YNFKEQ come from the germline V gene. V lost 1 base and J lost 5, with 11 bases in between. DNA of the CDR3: TGTGCCAGCAGCCAAGCCACGAGTCCTTATGGCTACACCTTC. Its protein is CASSQATSPYGYTF.

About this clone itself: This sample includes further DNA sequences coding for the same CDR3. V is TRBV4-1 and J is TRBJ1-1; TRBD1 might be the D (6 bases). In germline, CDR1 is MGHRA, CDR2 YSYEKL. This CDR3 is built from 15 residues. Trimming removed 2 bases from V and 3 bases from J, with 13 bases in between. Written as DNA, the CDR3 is TGCGCCAGCAGCCAACCGGGCCGGGGGCACACTGAAGCTTTCTTT. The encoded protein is CASSQPGRGHTEAFF.

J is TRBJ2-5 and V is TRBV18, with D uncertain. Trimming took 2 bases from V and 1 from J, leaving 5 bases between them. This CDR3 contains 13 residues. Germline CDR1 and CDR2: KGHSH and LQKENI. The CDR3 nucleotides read TGTGCCAGCTCACCAATCGTCCAAGAGACCCAGTACTTC. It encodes CASSPIVQETQYF.

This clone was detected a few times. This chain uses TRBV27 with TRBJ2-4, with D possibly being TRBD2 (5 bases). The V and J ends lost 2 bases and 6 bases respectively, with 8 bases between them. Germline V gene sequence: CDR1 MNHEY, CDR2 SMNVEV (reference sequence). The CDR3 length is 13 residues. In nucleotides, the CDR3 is TGTGCCAGCAGTTTAGAAGGGAGAAACATTCAGTACTTC. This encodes CASSLEGRNIQYF.

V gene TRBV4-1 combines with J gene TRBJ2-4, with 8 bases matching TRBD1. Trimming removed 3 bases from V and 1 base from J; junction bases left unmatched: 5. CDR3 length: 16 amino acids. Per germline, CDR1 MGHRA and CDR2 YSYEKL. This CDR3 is CASSHADREAKNIQYF. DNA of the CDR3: TGCGCCAGCAGCCACGCGGACAGGGAGGCCAAAAACATTCAGTACTTC.

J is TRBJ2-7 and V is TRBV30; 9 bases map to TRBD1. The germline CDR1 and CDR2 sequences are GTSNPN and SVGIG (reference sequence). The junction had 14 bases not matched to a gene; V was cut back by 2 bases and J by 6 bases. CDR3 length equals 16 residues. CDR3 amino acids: CAWSWERDRAVGEQYF. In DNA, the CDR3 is TGTGCCTGGAGTTGGGAACGGGACAGGGCAGTTGGCGAGCAGTACTTC.

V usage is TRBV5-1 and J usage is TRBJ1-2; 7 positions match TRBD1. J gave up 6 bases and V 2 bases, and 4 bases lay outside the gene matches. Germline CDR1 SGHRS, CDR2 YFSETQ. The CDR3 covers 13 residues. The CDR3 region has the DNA TGCGCCAGCAGCTTTACAGGGGAGAATGGCTACACCTTC. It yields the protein CASSFTGENGYTF.

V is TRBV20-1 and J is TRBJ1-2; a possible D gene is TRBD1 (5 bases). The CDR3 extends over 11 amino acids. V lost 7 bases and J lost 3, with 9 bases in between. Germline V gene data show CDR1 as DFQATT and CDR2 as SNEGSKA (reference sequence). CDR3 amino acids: CSVIQDYGYTF. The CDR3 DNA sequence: TGCAGTGTCATACAGGACTATGGCTACACCTTC.

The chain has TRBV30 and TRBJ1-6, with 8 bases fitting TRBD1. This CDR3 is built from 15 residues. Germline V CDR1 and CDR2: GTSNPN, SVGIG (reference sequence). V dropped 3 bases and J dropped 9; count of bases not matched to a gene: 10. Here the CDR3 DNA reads TGTGCCTGGAGCCTAGGACAGGGTAAAGGTTCACCCCTCCACTTT. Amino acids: CAWSLGQGKGSPLHF.

The CDR3 coding sequence is TGTGCCATCAGTCTAAAGGGCTCTGGGGCCAACGTCCTGACTTTC. Its translation: CAISLKGSGANVLTF. The rearrangement links TRBV10-3 to TRBJ2-6; D gene ambiguous. V lost 5 bases and J 0 bases, leaving 8 bases between the germline ends. From germline, CDR1 is ENHRY and CDR2 SYGVKD. The CDR3 spans 15 residues.

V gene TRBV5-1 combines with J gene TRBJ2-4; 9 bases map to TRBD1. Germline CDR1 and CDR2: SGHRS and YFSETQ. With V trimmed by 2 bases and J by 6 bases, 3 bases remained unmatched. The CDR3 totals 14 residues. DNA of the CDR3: TGCGCCAGCAGCTTACAGGGGGCTGGAAACATTCAGTACTTC. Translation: CASSLQGAGNIQYF.

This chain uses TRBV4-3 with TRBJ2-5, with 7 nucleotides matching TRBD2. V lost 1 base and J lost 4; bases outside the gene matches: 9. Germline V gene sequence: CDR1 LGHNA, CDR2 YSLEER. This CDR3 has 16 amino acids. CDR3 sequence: CASSQVRREGPETQYF. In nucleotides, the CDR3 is TGCGCCAGCAGCCAAGTCCGGAGGGAGGGCCCAGAGACCCAGTACTTC.

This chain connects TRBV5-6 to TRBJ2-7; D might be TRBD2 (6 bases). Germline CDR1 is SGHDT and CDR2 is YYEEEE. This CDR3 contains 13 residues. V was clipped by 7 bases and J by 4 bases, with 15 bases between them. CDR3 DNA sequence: TGTGCCAGCGGGAGTGGGAGGAGATACGAGCAGTACTTC. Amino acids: CASGSGRRYEQYF.

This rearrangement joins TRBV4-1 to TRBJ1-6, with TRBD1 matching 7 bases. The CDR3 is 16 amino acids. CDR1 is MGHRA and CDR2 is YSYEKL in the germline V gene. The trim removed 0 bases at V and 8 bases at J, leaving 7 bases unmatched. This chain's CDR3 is CASSQDPTGEYSPLHF. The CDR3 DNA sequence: TGCGCCAGCAGCCAAGATCCCACAGGGGAGTATTCACCCCTCCACTTT.

The CDR3 region is CASSVDGQGRELFF. The CDR3 DNA reads as TGTGCCAGCAGCGTAGATGGACAGGGCAGGGAGCTGTTTTTT. The J gene is TRBJ2-2, the V gene TRBV9, with 8 bases that match TRBD1. The V gene end was trimmed by 0 bases and the J gene end by 9 bases; junction bases not matched to a gene: 4. Germline V gene sequence: CDR1 SGDLS, CDR2 YYNGEE. This CDR3 comprises 14 residues. The full variable domain, completed using reference TRBV9 and TRBJ2-2, is DSGVTQTPKHLITATGQRVTLRCSPRSGDLSVYWYQQSLDQGLQFLIQYYNGEERAKGNILERFSAQQFPDLHSELNLSSLELGDSALYFCASSVDGQGRELFFGEGSRLTVL.

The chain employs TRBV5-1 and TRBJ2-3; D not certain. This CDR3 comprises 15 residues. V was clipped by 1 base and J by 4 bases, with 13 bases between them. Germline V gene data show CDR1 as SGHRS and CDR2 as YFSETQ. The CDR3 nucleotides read TGCGCCAGCAGCTTGCCGGCGAAGGGTTCAGATACGCAGTATTTT. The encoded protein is CASSLPAKGSDTQYF.

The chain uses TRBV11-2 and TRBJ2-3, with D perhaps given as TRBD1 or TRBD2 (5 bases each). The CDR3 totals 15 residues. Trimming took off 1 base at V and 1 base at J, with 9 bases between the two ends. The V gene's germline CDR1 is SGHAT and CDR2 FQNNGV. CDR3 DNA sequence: TGTGCCAGCAGCTTAGGCCGGGACGGCACAGATACGCAGTATTTT. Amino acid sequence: CASSLGRDGTDTQYF.

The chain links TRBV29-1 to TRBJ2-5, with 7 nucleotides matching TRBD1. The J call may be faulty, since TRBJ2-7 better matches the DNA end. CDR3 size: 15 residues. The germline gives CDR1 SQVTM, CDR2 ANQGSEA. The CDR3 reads CSVSRGGQGAYEQYF. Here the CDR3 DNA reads TGCAGCGTTTCCCGAGGAGGTCAGGGGGCCTACGAGCAGTACTTC.

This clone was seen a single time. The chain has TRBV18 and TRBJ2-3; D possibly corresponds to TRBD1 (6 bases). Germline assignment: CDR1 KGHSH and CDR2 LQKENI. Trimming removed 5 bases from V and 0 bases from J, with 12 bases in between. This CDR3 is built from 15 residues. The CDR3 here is CASSSRQASTDTQYF. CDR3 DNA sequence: TGTGCCAGCTCATCCCGACAGGCCAGCACAGATACGCAGTATTTT.